The 20 T cell receptor beta chains presented below share a single source sample, sequenced in a study of molecular identifiers for immune sequencing clone quantification. TCRdb itself ran the PCR reads through MiXCR, one entry per CDR3 protein. The sample yields about 640,000 distinct CDR3 sequences, 15% to 20% seen once. The specimen sequenced was naive CD8+ T cells from blood, with Jurkat cell RNA spiked in. Specified subset: FACS-sorted CD8+CD4-CCR7+CD45RA+ naive T cells. The source is a human donor in good health. Some libraries in this study had Jurkat cell RNA spiked in.

The CDR3 sequence is CSARDIDRGAWGYTF. CDR3 coding DNA: TGCAGTGCTAGAGATATAGACAGGGGAGCTTGGGGCTACACCTTC. The V gene is TRBV20-1, the J gene TRBJ1-2; TRBD1 agrees at 8 bases. CDR3 size: 15 residues. Germline CDR1 reads DFQATT; CDR2 reads SNEGSKA (reference sequence). V gave up 0 bases and J gave up 8 bases; unmatched junction bases: 11.

This clonotype has a count of ten or more. The chain uses TRBV20-1 and TRBJ2-7; D is uncertain. The CDR3 covers 13 residues. The ends were cut back, 0 bases at V and 3 bases at J, with 9 bases in the middle. Germline V gives CDR1 DFQATT, CDR2 SNEGSKA (reference sequence). CDR3 residues: CSARDRVVYEQYF. The DNA for the CDR3 is TGCAGTGCTAGAGACCGGGTGGTCTACGAGCAGTACTTC.

This clonotype was observed at least ten times. V is TRBV30 and J is TRBJ1-1; D uncertain. Germline V gene sequence: CDR1 GTSNPN, CDR2 SVGIG (reference sequence). The CDR3 covers 13 residues. The ends were cut back, 0 bases at V and 8 bases at J, with 13 bases in the middle. For the CDR3, the DNA is TGTGCCTGGAGTGTAATCTGGAATAGGGAAGCTTTCTTT. It is translated as CAWSVIWNREAFF.

On this clonotype: At one end the junction does not follow the germline gene, possibly because of a read error. The chain carries TRBV7-9 and TRBJ2-1; D is undetermined. This CDR3 spans 15 amino acids. CDR1 SEHNR and CDR2 FQNEAQ come from the germline V gene (reference sequence). CDR3 sequence: CASGQPAGRNNERFF. The CDR3 DNA follows: TGTGCCAGCGGCCAACCTGCAGGACGTAACAATGAGCGGTTCTTC.

This clonotype came up a few times. The rearrangement uses TRBV6-1 and TRBJ2-5, with TRBD2 as a possible D gene (5 bases). CDR3 length: 12 amino acids. CDR1 is MNHNS and CDR2 is SASEGT in the germline V gene. V lost 10 bases to trimming and J lost 2 bases, with 11 bases between them. This CDR3 reads CAKTAAQETQYF. CDR3 nucleotides: TGTGCCAAAACAGCGGCGCAAGAGACCCAGTACTTC.

This clonotype was recorded many times. CDR3 sequence: CASSYGVFYEQYF. The CDR3 DNA follows: TGTGCCAGCAGTTACGGGGTTTTCTACGAGCAGTACTTC. This chain connects TRBV6-5 to TRBJ2-7, with D uncertain. CDR3 size: 13 residues. The germline V gene has CDR1 MNHEY and CDR2 SVGAGI. The ends were cut back, 2 bases at V and 3 bases at J, with 8 bases in the middle.

Notes on this clonotype: A read error is possible here, since a much larger clone lies one base away. This chain uses TRBV7-3 with TRBJ2-2; possible D gene TRBD2, 5 bases. This CDR3 contains 15 residues. Germline V gene sequence: CDR1 SGHTA, CDR2 FQGTGA. The CDR3 region is CASSPSGRTSGELLF. As DNA, the CDR3 is TGTGCCAGCAGCCCATCCGGACGAACCTCCGGGGAGCTGCTTTTT. The entire variable domain, with the rest obtained from reference TRBV7-3 and TRBJ2-2, is as follows: GAGVSQTPSNKVTEKGKYVELRCDPISGHTALYWYRQSLGQGPEFLIYFQGTGAADDSGLPNDRFFAVRPEGSVSTLKIQRTERGDSAVYLCASSPSGRTSGELLFGEGSRLTVL.

This clonotype showed up many times. The rearrangement joins TRBV24-1 to TRBJ2-3, with D unclear. Germline-derived CDR1 and CDR2 are KGHDR and SFDVKD. The CDR3 contains 14 residues. The ends were cut back, 8 bases at V and 0 bases at J, with 11 bases in the middle. The CDR3 coding sequence is TGTGCCACCATCGAAGGTTATAGCACAGATACGCAGTATTTT. Its protein is CATIEGYSTDTQYF.

In this sample, this clonotype turned up many times. This chain links TRBV4-3 with TRBJ2-5; D might be TRBD2 (7 bases). Per germline, CDR1 LGHNA and CDR2 YSLEER. CDR3 length: 15 residues. Trimming removed 0 bases from V and 5 bases from J, with 13 bases in between. Here the CDR3 DNA reads TGCGCCAGCAGCCAAGATTCTAGGGGGGGGGAGACCCAGTACTTC. Its translation is CASSQDSRGGETQYF.

The chain recombines TRBV20-1 with TRBJ2-7, with 13 bases fitting TRBD2. V dropped 5 bases and J dropped 2; count of bases not matched to a gene: 6. The CDR3 has 15 residues. Germline loops: CDR1 DFQATT, CDR2 SNEGSKA (reference sequence). DNA of the CDR3: TGCAGTGCTGGGTGGACTAGCGGGAGTACCTACGAGCAGTACTTC. It is translated as CSAGWTSGSTYEQYF.

Notes on this clonotype: Possible read error: a much larger clone is one base away. The chain couples TRBV29-1 to TRBJ2-7, with TRBD1 matching over 11 bases. Germline-derived CDR1 and CDR2 are SQVTM and ANQGSEA. The CDR3 loop spans 14 amino acids. The CDR3 region has the DNA TGCAGCGTAGATAAGGGGACAGGGGGAAACGAGCAGCACTTC. This gives the protein CSVDKGTGGNEQHF.

This clonotype was found a few times. The chain links TRBV20-1 to TRBJ2-7; D call uncertain. There are 16 residues in the CDR3. The V end lost 0 bases, the J end lost 0 bases, and 15 bases lay between the germline ends. The V gene's germline CDR1 is DFQATT and CDR2 SNEGSKA (reference sequence). The CDR3 region is CSARDLTGSSSYEQYF. The DNA for the CDR3 is TGCAGTGCTAGAGATTTGACGGGCTCCAGCTCCTACGAGCAGTACTTC.

This clonotype occurred many times. V and J are TRBV7-9 and TRBJ2-7, with D perhaps TRBD1 or TRBD2 (6 bases each). V gave up 0 bases and J gave up 1 base, with 10 bases separating them. Per germline, CDR1 SEHNR and CDR2 FQNEAQ (reference sequence). The CDR3 extends over 15 amino acids. CDR3 residues: CASSLALGGSYEQYF. The CDR3 nucleotides are TGTGCCAGCAGCTTAGCCCTAGGGGGGTCCTACGAGCAGTACTTC. Full variable domain (outside the CDR3, taken from reference TRBV7-9 and TRBJ2-7): DTGVSQNPRHKITKRGQNVTFRCDPISEHNRLYWYRQTLGQGPEFLTYFQNEAQLEKSRLLSDRFSAERPKGSFSTLEIQRTEQGDSAMYLCASSLALGGSYEQYFGPGTRLTVT.

This clonotype occurred many times. The rearrangement uses TRBV29-1 and TRBJ2-1; the D gene is possibly TRBD1 (6 bases). V lost 7 bases and J lost 9, with 25 bases in between. Germline CDR1 and CDR2: SQVTM and ANQGSEA. This CDR3 spans 15 amino acids. The CDR3 region is CSGGNRETPWGEQFF. CDR3 in DNA: TGCAGCGGGGGGAACAGGGAGACGCCGTGGGGTGAGCAGTTCTTC.

This clonotype was picked up a small number of times. The chain is built from TRBV4-2 and TRBJ1-1; D unclear. The V gene lost 6 bases and the J gene lost 0 bases, with 14 bases spanning the gap. Germline V CDR1 and CDR2: LGHNA, YNFKEQ. The CDR3 extends over 15 amino acids. CDR3 in amino acids: CASRTTTVMNTEAFF. CDR3 sequence (DNA): TGTGCCAGCAGGACGACAACTGTCATGAACACTGAAGCTTTCTTT.

This clonotype showed up just a few times. The chain combines TRBV21-1 with TRBJ2-1; the D call TRBD2 from the table was never checked on the DNA. TRBV21-1 is annotated as a pseudogene. CDR3 length equals 17 residues. This CDR3 reads CATGPEASGDSYNEQFF. DNA of the CDR3: TGTGCCACCGGACCCGAGGCTAGCGGGGACTCCTACAATGAGCAGTTCTTC.

This clonotype was seen ten or more times. The genes are TRBV20-1 and TRBJ2-3, with D unresolved. The length of the CDR3 is 15 residues. Germline loops: CDR1 DFQATT, CDR2 SNEGSKA (reference sequence). With 0 bases removed from V and 0 bases from J, the gap between germline ends came to 10 bases. The CDR3 nucleotides read TGCAGTGCTAGAGATCGGAGCGAAAGCACAGATACGCAGTATTTT. It is translated as CSARDRSESTDTQYF.

In its sample, this clonotype was seen many times. The V and J genes are TRBV6-6 and TRBJ2-1; D remains ambiguous. The V and J ends lost 1 base and 4 bases respectively, with 11 bases between them. Per the germline V gene, CDR1 is MNHNY and CDR2 is SVGAGI (reference sequence). The CDR3 sequence is 15 residues long. CDR3 protein: CASSYFKGLYNEQFF. CDR3 DNA: TGTGCCAGCAGTTACTTTAAGGGATTGTACAATGAGCAGTTCTTC.

About this clonotype itself: Being one base from a much bigger clone, this may be a read error. The chain employs TRBV3-1 and TRBJ2-3; 9 bases are a match to TRBD1. The germline V gene has CDR1 LGHDT and CDR2 YNNKEL (reference sequence). This CDR3 has 15 residues. The CDR3 protein is CAGSPRDRVADTQYF. The CDR3 DNA is TGTGCCGGCAGCCCCCGGGACAGGGTGGCAGATACGCAGTATTTT.

This clonotype was picked up many times. V is TRBV12-3 or TRBV12-4 and J is TRBJ2-3; either TRBD1 or TRBD2 may fit D (6 bases each). The germline V and J ends were trimmed by 6 bases and 4 bases, with 17 bases remaining between them. The CDR3 extends over 15 amino acids. The CDR3 nucleotides read TGTGCCAGCAGCTCCCTCCGGGGGCCCGCAGATACGCAGTATTTT. Translated, it gives CASSSLRGPADTQYF.